The table lists the clone carrying this TCR beta chain with a count of one. J gave up 5 bases and V 5 bases, and 9 bases lay outside the gene matches. This CDR3 has 14 residues. Germline CDR1 MDHEN, CDR2 SYDVKM. Authors' data handling: Estimation of nucleated cell counts was performed using reference gene primer amplification. Repertoires were generated with immunoSEQ multiplex PCR, while TCRdb's copy carries only in-frame clones and drops some. D and trimming come from the DNA, and the V and J calls and clone size come from that table. This repertoire shows 45,000 or so clones, approximately 86% found once; its top ten account for less than 5.5%. This specimen belongs to a study of blood T cell repertoires in COVID-19.

The sequenced sample was peripheral blood. The rearrangement joins TRBV28 to TRBJ2-7, with TRBD1 identical over 7 bases. This receptor was taken from a man aged 35-49 years with active COVID-19. In DNA, the CDR3 is TGTGCCAGCAGTCCTCATGGGCAGGGGGACGAGCAGTACTTC. Translating it yields CASSPHGQGDEQYF.